The 2 T cell receptor beta chains in this list originate from one sample, sequenced in a study of T-cell reconstitution after alpha-beta-depleted transplantation in children. As it was prepared, the TCRbeta library received unique molecular identifiers. Using its own MiXCR run on the PCR reads, TCRdb lists one record per CDR3 protein. The table shows 240,000 or so distinct CDR3 sequences, with about 11% occurring only once. The sample in question was PBMCs from the stem cell graft donor, obtained from the stem cell graft. The receptors were sampled from a human donor who donated a stem cell graft to a child with acute lymphoblastic leukemia.

This clonotype was recorded many times. V is TRBV5-5 and J is TRBJ2-1, with a possible D match to TRBD1 (5 bases). V lost 3 bases to trimming and J lost 10 bases, with 11 bases between them. Looked up from germline, CDR1 is SGHKS and CDR2 is YYEKEE (reference sequence). The CDR3 runs to 12 residues. The CDR3 DNA reads TGTGCCAGCAGCTGGGGTTGGACAGAGCAGTTCTTC. As protein: CASSWGWTEQFF.

The chain joins TRBV13 to TRBJ2-5, with D perhaps TRBD2 (5 bases). Germline V gene data show CDR1 as PRHDT and CDR2 as FYEKMQ (reference sequence). Deletions cut 4 bases from V and 7 bases from J, with 13 bases between. This CDR3 region has 13 residues. The CDR3 loop reads CASSSGLAGTQYF. The CDR3, as DNA: TGTGCCAGCAGCTCCGGGCTTGCGGGGACCCAGTACTTC.